Presented here are 21 T cell receptor beta chains from one specimen sequenced in a study of blood T cell repertoires in COVID-19. Assay used: immunoSEQ multiplex PCR; TCRdb lists only in-frame clones, some missing. The sample consists of more than 250,000 clones, roughly 85% of them appearing once. Sequences were obtained from PBMCs or T cells enriched from blood (not recorded which). Receptors were obtained from a man aged 30-40 years who had recovered from COVID-19.

The chain combines TRBV2 with TRBJ2-7; tentative D call: TRBD2 (7 bases). Trimming shortened V by 7 bases and J by 1 base, and 17 bases separated the two germline ends. CDR3 length: 15 residues. Germline V gives CDR1 SNHLY, CDR2 FYNNEI. The CDR3 reads CASKENREGSYEQYF. CDR3 DNA sequence: TGTGCCAGCAAGGAAAACAGGGAGGGTTCCTACGAGCAGTACTTC. Combining the CDR3 with reference TRBV2 and TRBJ2-7 gives the whole variable domain EPEVTQTPSHQVTQMGQEVILRCVPISNHLYFYWYRQILGQKVEFLVSFYNNEISEKSEIFDDQFSVERPDGSNFTLKIRSTKLEDSAMYFCASKENREGSYEQYFGPGTRLTVT.

The CDR3 region has the DNA TGTGCCAGCAGCTTTTCTTACGGAGGGAACACTGAAGCTTTCTTT. Translating it yields CASSFSYGGNTEAFF. The chain uses TRBV11-2 and TRBJ1-1; D ambiguous. Germline CDR1 and CDR2: SGHAT and FQNNGV. CDR3 length: 15 amino acids. Trimming removed 3 bases from V and 1 base from J, with 12 bases in between.

J is TRBJ1-1 and V is TRBV19; TRBD1 aligns across 8 bases. V gave up 6 bases and J gave up 4 bases; unmatched junction bases: 4. Germline CDR1 is LNHDA and CDR2 is SQIVND (reference sequence). CDR3 length: 13 amino acids. CDR3 coding DNA: TGTGCCAGTAGGAATACAGGGGGCACTGAAGCTTTCTTT. Translation: CASRNTGGTEAFF.

This rearrangement joins TRBV10-3 to TRBJ1-1; 9 bases match TRBD1. CDR1 and CDR2 (germline): ENHRY, SYGVKD. With 5 bases clipped from V and 1 base from J, the junction kept 2 bases outside the gene matches. The CDR3 length is 14 residues. The CDR3 loop reads CAISTTGGNTEAFF. The CDR3 nucleotides read TGTGCCATCAGTACGACAGGGGGGAACACTGAAGCTTTCTTT.

This chain links TRBV29-1 with TRBJ2-7; TRBD1 matches at 10 bases. The germline V gene encodes CDR1 SQVTM and CDR2 ANQGSEA. CDR3 size: 14 residues. Trimming removed 7 bases from V and 5 bases from J; junction bases left unmatched: 11. CDR3 region: CSAGPGQGFNEQYF. CDR3 sequence (DNA): TGCAGCGCTGGCCCGGGACAGGGGTTTAACGAGCAGTACTTC.

The chain recombines TRBV30 with TRBJ1-5; no clear D. Per germline, CDR1 GTSNPN and CDR2 SVGIG (reference sequence). The CDR3 is 13 residues long. Trimming stripped 2 bases from V and 5 bases from J, with 10 bases between. The CDR3, as DNA: TGTGCCTGGAGTATTACAGTTTATCAGCCCCAGCATTTT. This gives the protein CAWSITVYQPQHF. The full variable domain, with the rest looked up from reference TRBV30 and TRBJ1-5, is SQTIHQWPATLVQPVGSPLSLECTVEGTSNPNLYWYRQAAGRGLQLLFYSVGIGQISSEVPQNLSASRPQDRQFILSSKKLLLSDSGFYLCAWSITVYQPQHFGDGTRLSIL.

The V gene is TRBV18, the J gene TRBJ2-7; D is possibly TRBD1 (6 bases). The length of the CDR3 is 14 residues. V gave up 3 bases and J gave up 2 bases, with 11 bases separating them. Per germline, CDR1 KGHSH and CDR2 LQKENI. The CDR3 region has the DNA TGTGCCAGCTCACCGTCCGGGACAACCTACGAGCAGTACTTC. It specifies CASSPSGTTYEQYF.

The chain employs TRBV3-1 (or the pseudogene TRBV3-2) and TRBJ2-7; TRBD1 might be the D (5 bases). Per germline, CDR1 LGHDT and CDR2 YNNKEL (reference sequence). The length of the CDR3 is 10 residues. The V gene lost 8 bases and the J gene lost 3 bases, with 5 bases spanning the gap. CDR3 region: CASDSYEQYF. DNA of the CDR3: TGTGCCAGCGACAGCTACGAGCAGTACTTC.

The V gene is TRBV6-2 or TRBV6-3, the J gene TRBJ1-2; a possible D gene is TRBD1 (5 bases). The CDR3 runs to 16 residues. Germline lookup yields CDR1 MNHEY and CDR2 SVGEGT. The ends were cut back, 5 bases at V and 9 bases at J, with 25 bases in the middle. The DNA for the CDR3 is TGTGCCAGCAGTCGGGCGGGATTCGGGGCGACCCTGCGCTACACCTTC. As protein: CASSRAGFGATLRYTF.

This chain connects TRBV7-2 to TRBJ2-3; possible D gene TRBD1, 5 bases. V gave up 0 bases and J gave up 6 bases, with 7 bases separating them. This CDR3 is 13 amino acids long. Germline V gives CDR1 SGHTA, CDR2 FQGNSA. This CDR3 reads CASSLAGADTQYF. The CDR3 DNA sequence: TGTGCCAGCAGCTTAGCTGGGGCGGATACGCAGTATTTT.

This sequence joins TRBV6-2 or TRBV6-3 and TRBJ2-6; possible D gene TRBD1, 6 bases. CDR3 length equals 15 residues. Germline assignment: CDR1 MNHEY and CDR2 SVGEGT. Trimming stripped 5 bases from V and 2 bases from J, with 10 bases between. The CDR3 spells CASSTPGAGANVLTF. The CDR3 bases are TGTGCCAGCAGTACCCCAGGGGCTGGGGCCAACGTCCTGACTTTC.

This clone came up once. The chain recombines TRBV9 with TRBJ1-6; D possibly corresponds to TRBD1 (6 bases). Germline V CDR1 and CDR2: SGDLS, YYNGEE. CDR3 length: 15 residues. The V end was cut by 3 bases, the J end by 6 bases, with 13 bases between. CDR3 DNA sequence: TGTGCCAGCAGCGCCAGGGGACGGACTAATTCACCCCTCCACTTT. As protein: CASSARGRTNSPLHF.

The chain links TRBV4-3 to TRBJ1-2; possibly TRBD1 for D (6 bases). With 3 bases removed from V and 4 bases from J, the gap between germline ends came to 15 bases. The CDR3 totals 15 residues. Germline V gene data show CDR1 as LGHNA and CDR2 as YSLEER. The CDR3 coding sequence is TGCGCCAGCAGCCAGACCGTCGGACAGAGCTATGGCTACACCTTC. It encodes CASSQTVGQSYGYTF.

The V call is TRBV10-1, the J call TRBJ2-3; 7 nucleotides line up with TRBD2. The V gene's germline CDR1 is WNHNN and CDR2 SYGVQD (reference sequence). The junction had 2 bases not matched to a gene; V was cut back by 2 bases and J by 0 bases. CDR3 size: 15 residues. CDR3 amino acids: CASSESGVSTDTQYF. CDR3 nucleotide sequence: TGCGCCAGCAGTGAGAGCGGGGTTAGCACAGATACGCAGTATTTT.

The J gene is TRBJ2-7, the V gene TRBV3-1 (or the pseudogene TRBV3-2), with 7 bases aligning to TRBD1. The length of the CDR3 is 14 residues. V shed 6 bases and J 5 bases; nucleotides not matched to a gene: 10. CDR1 LGHDT and CDR2 YNNKEL come from the germline V gene (reference sequence). Here the CDR3 DNA reads TGTGCCAGCAGTCGTATCAGGGGGTCCCACGAGCAGTACTTC. It translates to CASSRIRGSHEQYF.

This clone was counted many times. The gene calls are TRBV5-6 and TRBJ2-3; D gene unclear. This CDR3 spans 13 amino acids. The V end lost 0 bases, the J end lost 6 bases, and 8 bases lay between the germline ends. Germline assignment: CDR1 SGHDT and CDR2 YYEEEE. For the CDR3, the DNA is TGTGCCAGCAGCTTGGGTGCCGGGGATACGCAGTATTTT. It encodes CASSLGAGDTQYF.

This sequence joins TRBV6-1 and TRBJ1-6; D may be TRBD1 (6 bases). The V end lost 5 bases, the J end lost 7 bases, and 12 bases lay between the germline ends. The CDR3 has 14 residues. CDR1 and CDR2 (germline): MNHNS, SASEGT. Here the CDR3 DNA reads TGTGCCAGCAGTTATACCCAGGGGAATTCACCCCTCCACTTT. Protein sequence: CASSYTQGNSPLHF.

The chain combines TRBV29-1 with TRBJ2-7; 10 nucleotides agree with TRBD1. This CDR3 has 14 residues. The V segment lost 5 bases and the J segment 5 bases; nucleotides outside the gene matches: 9. CDR1 is SQVTM, CDR2 ANQGSEA, per germline. For the CDR3, the DNA is TGCAGCGTTCAACCCCGGGACAGGGGAGACGAGCAGTACTTC. This codes for CSVQPRDRGDEQYF.

Many counts were recorded for this clone. CDR3: CASSDSASSGSPLHF. The CDR3 DNA follows: TGTGCCAGCAGTGACTCAGCGAGTTCGGGTTCACCCCTCCACTTT. The chain combines TRBV6-4 with TRBJ1-6; unclear D gene. The V gene lost 0 bases and the J gene lost 9 bases, with 12 bases spanning the gap. Looked up from germline, CDR1 is MRHNA and CDR2 is SNTAGT. The CDR3 length is 15 residues.

The CDR3 region has the DNA TGTGCCAGTAGCGCTACAGGGACTACATCCTACGAGCAGTACTTC. Translation gives CASSATGTTSYEQYF. The genes are TRBV19 and TRBJ2-7; perhaps TRBD2 as D (7 bases). The length of the CDR3 is 15 residues. Germline assignment: CDR1 LNHDA and CDR2 SQIVND (reference sequence). Trimming stripped 6 bases from V and 1 base from J, with 16 bases between.

This rearrangement joins TRBV29-1 to TRBJ2-3, with 7 bases aligning to TRBD2. The J segment lost 3 bases and the V segment lost 5 bases, leaving 5 bases of the junction unmatched. Looked up from germline, CDR1 is SQVTM and CDR2 is ANQGSEA. This CDR3 comprises 13 residues. Here the CDR3 reads CSVSGGGTDTQYF. The CDR3 nucleotides are TGCAGCGTTTCGGGGGGAGGAACAGATACGCAGTATTTT.